Listed here is a single TCR beta chain. Antigen: not known. Sequencing was performed with immunoSEQ multiplex PCR; in TCRdb, only in-frame clones are kept and a portion is missing. This repertoire shows under 250,000 clones, 80% to 85% found once; its top ten account for 1% to 1.5%. The data were obtained in a study of cytomegalovirus exposure and HLA in healthy donors. For the study at large: In a later analysis, the approximately 110 validation repertoires were reported to have used the same platform as the 600 to 800 first-cohort repertoires. Findings of the study overall: Most TCR sequences were seen very rarely across donors, but some public TCRs occurred in many. Among TCR beta chains, those listed as cytomegalovirus-associated numbered 164.

The CDR3 length is 12 residues. Germline V CDR1 and CDR2: LNHDA, SQIVND (reference sequence). V gave up 3 bases and J gave up 7 bases; unmatched junction bases: 1. A roughly 120-subject validation cohort, separate from the approximately 670-subject first cohort, supplied the donors. The chain employs TRBV19 and TRBJ2-3, with TRBD2 matching over 7 bases. The clonotype originates from a woman under 40 in good health and CMV-seronegative. The specimen was PBMCs. The DNA for the CDR3 is TGTGCCAGTAGTATCGGGGGGAATACGCAGTATTTT. This sequence encodes CASSIGGNTQYF.